One T cell receptor beta chain is described in this entry. It has no known antigen specificity. Within one base of it there is no much larger clone, and no base qualities were kept. V sheds 5 bases and J sheds 0 bases, leaving 5 bases between their ends. Taken from cysteine to phenylalanine, the CDR3 has 14 residues. CDR3 DNA only is kept here, 42 bases in frame from base 1. CDR1 and CDR2, per the germline V gene, are KGHSH and LQKENI. The sample originates from a study of cytomegalovirus exposure and HLA in healthy donors listed by TCRdb under 2017. Context from the whole study: An earlier analysis of under 600 of the donors reported 250 to 300 Gb of sequence data and roughly 110 million unique TCR beta sequences from some 180 million T cells. Donor age, sex, ethnicity and CMV serostatus were collected together with the repertoire data. The T cell repertoires of 666 subjects were profiled by immunosequencing and related to cytomegalovirus serostatus. In an earlier analysis of 500 to 650 of the donors, high-throughput TCR beta sequencing was used to judge whether each TCR beta V gene segment behaved as functional or pseudogenic. On average, roughly 240,000 unique TCR beta nucleotide sequences were sequenced per donor among several hundred genotyped donors of the cohort, with 15% to 20% of those sequences being non-productive. The later analysis used no new phenotypic data to find candidate immune exposures, relying instead on TCR beta sequences and their occurrence across donors. Roughly 5 DR-DQ haplotypes were handled as single units for association and clustering, since linkage in the cohort was strong. The study aimed to test whether signatures of past pathogen exposure could be identified by cataloging public T cell receptors. A later genetic analysis took genome-wide SNP genotypes for about three fifths of the 666 donors and used that subset as a discovery cohort. Along with the roughly 670-subject first cohort, a separate validation cohort of 120 different subjects was used. All discovery cohort repertoires had been generated using a single sequencing platform. The genetic ancestry cluster associated with self-reported Caucasian donors included over 80% of the roughly 410 genotyped donors. To predict cytomegalovirus infection status, the study brought together high-throughput TCR immunosequencing, statistical association of individual TCRs with disease status, and machine learning. HLA typing covered class I and class II loci at four-digit resolution. A later analysis re-analyzed previously published TCR beta repertoires from roughly 600 donors and added high-resolution HLA genotyping to study TCR occurrence patterns. An early release that covered about 600 HLA-typed donors contained approximately 300 gigabases of sequencing data and 80 million or so unique TCR sequences. Typing coverage differed by locus: A, B, C, DRB1 and DQB1 were typed in roughly 620-630 donors, DQA1 in around 500, DPA1 in around 610, and DPB1 in around 440. Results and caveats for the whole study, not just this receptor: An earlier analysis of 450 to 750 of the donors showed that most TCR beta V segments appeared in productive rearrangements either about 90% or about 30% of the time, which broadly matched IMGT annotations. A later genetic analysis reported fewer N-insertions in productive TCRs among donors in an Asian-associated ancestry cluster than the approximately 700-donor mean. The classifier was reported to diagnose cytomegalovirus status with high specificity and sensitivity in both the original cohort and the validation cohort. Linkage disequilibrium might explain the correlated functional status among segregating V segments, but an unknown experimental factor could not be excluded. In a later analysis, several top co-occurrence clusters were reported to appear linked to parvovirus B19, influenza, CMV and Epstein-Barr virus. An association between a missense DCLRE1C variant and V-gene and J-gene trimming of TCR beta chains was found in a later genetic analysis and replicated in an independent cohort. Because some donors lacked HLA typing at each locus, the association tests relied only on the typed subset. A further reported finding was that TCR beta sequences accurately predicted the HLA-A and HLA-B alleles for most subjects in the first cohort. The study gave a list of about 170 TCR beta chains associated with cytomegalovirus. In vitro tests confirmed that a few of the cytomegalovirus-associated TCR beta chains recognize cytomegalovirus antigens. Because counts were too low, some 17 rarely observed V segments, including chromosome 9 orphons, were left out of the earlier analysis of 500 to 750 of the donors. The authors suggested that the approach could potentially be extended to other disease states and immunological phenotypes. According to a later analysis, most CMV-associated TCR beta chains appeared to be HLA-restricted, and the HLA associations seemed to be driven largely by CMV exposure. A later analysis found that TCR association rates varied across HLA loci, with DRB1 alleles showing the most associated TCRs and HLA-C alleles the fewest. Most TCR sequences were observed very rarely across donors, whereas some public TCRs were present in many individuals. The only immune exposure information available for the cohort was CMV serostatus. The 87-base-pair reads could not distinguish some IMGT-functional V segments, including TRBV6-2 and TRBV6-3, so those segments were excluded. When HLA alleles, especially DR and DQ, strongly co-occurred, TCR associations were difficult to assign to individual alleles. Sequencing depth was assumed to be roughly uniform across donors in the presence/absence analyses, though that assumption may not hold. A cluster of highly shared sequence variants was judged likely to be a technical artifact of the sequencing pipeline. In a later analysis, HLA-associated TCR beta chains were found to be more clonally expanded and to have lower generation probabilities than equally common non-associated chains. In a later analysis, more than 15,000 TCR beta sequences were associated with specific HLA alleles at a false discovery rate of 0.05. In this cohort, only TCR beta chains were sequenced, and detectable features were limited by the absence of alpha or paired-chain data.

Preparation of the library involved the immunoSEQ multiplex PCR assay. The multiplex PCR relied on a mix of 60 forward primers for TCR Vbeta segments and 13 reverse primers for TCR Jbeta segments. The CDR3 region of rearranged TCR beta genes was amplified from genomic DNA by a multiplex PCR assay. On the Illumina HiSeq System, the amplified TCR beta libraries were sequenced as 87-base-pair reads. Turning to the authors' computational methods: In a later analysis, around 80 million unique TCR beta chains were counted across the 650 to 700 repertoires, and some 10 million of these chains were shared by at least two donors. To remove PCR and sequencing errors, raw reads were error-corrected and collapsed into unique sequences using a nearest-neighbor algorithm that merged closely related sequences. To assign V, D and J gene segments, CDR3 sequences were aligned to IMGT reference sequences. For a sequence to be retained, a match of at least six nucleotides was required to both a V gene segment and a J gene segment. Rearrangements were called productive when the CDR3 lacked stop codons and stayed in frame with V and J; all others were non-productive. Following IMGT convention, CDR3 was defined as the stretch from the second conserved V-encoded cysteine to the conserved J-encoded phenylalanine. In an earlier analysis of 587 of the donors, sequences lacking an unambiguous match to a single V gene segment were excluded. In an earlier analysis of approximately 610 of the donors, V segments were called functional above 56.7% productive rearrangements and were called segregating when the between-donor standard deviation exceeded 5%. A statistical classification framework was built to diagnose cytomegalovirus status from the catalog of TCR beta chain sequences. V and J gene assignment, in a later analysis, came from comparing TCR nucleotide sequences with IMGT/GENE-DB human TR gene sequences. In a later analysis, CDR3 sequences and most-parsimonious VDJ recombination scenarios were assigned using the TCRdist pipeline. A later analysis defined each TCR beta chain by its CDR3 amino acid sequence plus V-gene family, and excluded reads lacking a unique V-gene family. To address suspected cross-contamination and a sequencing artifact, a later analysis removed roughly 580 highly shared, low-generation-probability nucleotide sequences. In a later analysis, a clonal expansion index was calculated for each public chain from normalized within-repertoire ranks of inferred template counts. Generation probabilities in a later analysis came from a VDJ recombination model fitted to out-of-frame rearrangements, and those results were checked against IGoR. In a later analysis, TCR-TCR, TCR-HLA and TCR-CMV co-occurrence was scored with hypergeometric tests, and a repertoire-size bias correction was applied to TCR pairs. To estimate false discovery rates, a later analysis permuted the HLA or CMV assignments 20 times. In a later analysis, co-occurring TCRs were grouped using DBSCAN, with TCRdist sequence similarity added in when clustering inside HLA-allele-positive subsets. Repertoires with fewer than 30,000 or more than 120,000 public chains, plus five repertoires with anomalous nucleotide sharing, were excluded from co-occurrence clustering. TCRdb stores this immuneACCESS table with in-frame sequences only. Part of the clones is absent; in the studies checked, under half of the shortfall reflects unresolved V genes, and no reason is known for the rest. D and trimming were read from the DNA, whereas the V and J calls and clone size are those reported in that table. This sample lists 200,000 to 250,000 clones; 65% to 85% were detected once. The leading ten clones occupy about 3.1% of the sample.

The cohort was made up of 500 to 850 healthy bone marrow donors. At the time of sampling, all cohort members were nominally healthy, though unrecorded immune exposures were likely present. The donor was CMV seronegative and belonged to the group of over 350 seronegative cohort members. Each donor provided a peripheral blood sample, and peripheral blood mononuclear cells were used for TCR beta sequencing. The Qiagen DNeasy Blood Extraction Kit was used to extract genomic DNA from the blood cell samples. The sequence was obtained from a man aged 30 to 45 in good health and CMV-seronegative. The rearrangement joined TRBV18 to TRBJ1-6, with the D gene call left open. The material sequenced was PBMCs. In nucleotide form, the sequence is TGTGCCAGCTCATCCAGCTCCTATAATTCACCCCTCCACTTT. Its coded protein is CASSSSSYNSPLHF.